The 2 T cell receptor beta chains below were found in one sample sequenced in a study of blood T cell repertoires in COVID-19. Sequenced by immunoSEQ multiplex PCR; TCRdb stores in-frame clones only, minus some. The repertoire includes hundreds of thousands of clones, 65% to 85% of them detected once, and roughly 8% sits in the top ten. What was sequenced was peripheral blood. The receptors here all came from a woman aged 50 to 65 with acute or convalescent COVID-19.

This clone came up once. The V gene is TRBV21-1, the J gene TRBJ1-6. TRBV21-1 is marked as a pseudogene. CDR3 length: 13 amino acids. The chain's CDR3 is CASGGDLVSPLHF. The CDR3 bases are TGTGCCAGCGGAGGGGATTTAGTTTCACCCCTCCACTTT.

The chain couples TRBV18 to TRBJ1-2; TRBD1 is a possible D gene (6 bases). The length of the CDR3 is 15 residues. Trimming cost V 3 bases and J 2 bases, with 13 bases left between them. Germline CDR1 reads KGHSH; CDR2 reads LQKENI. CDR3 sequence reads: CASSPPYQGNYGYTF. DNA of the CDR3: TGTGCCAGCTCACCCCCGTACCAGGGGAACTATGGCTACACCTTC. The full variable domain, with the rest looked up from reference TRBV18 and TRBJ1-2, is NAGVMQNPRHLVRRRGQEARLRCSPMKGHSHVYWYRQLPEEGLKFMVYLQKENIIDESGMPKERFSAEFPKEGPSILRIQQVVRGDSAAYFCASSPPYQGNYGYTFGSGTRLTVV.